A single TCR beta chain is shown here with its context. The antigen it recognizes is unknown. Base quality data are lacking; no much larger clone is found one base away. The data stem from a study of PD-1 blockade in mismatch repair-deficient tumors (dated 2017 in TCRdb). Background for the entire study: Between September 2013 and late 2016, the trial enrolled approximately 87 consecutive patients with 11 to 13 types of mismatch repair-deficient cancer, all of whom had received prior treatment and were progressing. Tumor-associated T cell clones in the peripheral blood of patients responding to PD-1 blockade were tracked using deep sequencing of TCR CDR3 regions. The full study reports these points: Rapid expansion after pembrolizumab followed by contraction, generally before radiologic responses, was shown by tumor-resident clones, which were often undetectable in blood before treatment.

Libraries were constructed by the immunoSEQ multiplex PCR assay. Imported from immuneACCESS, the table was reduced by TCRdb to in-frame sequences with V and J called. These copies leave out some clones; in studies compared against another copy, an unresolved V gene accounts for under half, and the cause of the remainder is not known. Counted in this sample were about 19,000 clones; roughly 82% of them appeared once. The ten most abundant clones make up roughly 1.4% of the sample. For each enrolled patient, mismatch repair deficiency was established using either polymerase chain reaction or immunohistochemistry. TCR sequencing was performed for a few patients who responded to pembrolizumab therapy. The phase II trial prospectively evaluated PD-1 blockade with pembrolizumab in advanced mismatch repair-deficient cancers, independent of tissue of origin. Serial peripheral blood T cell samples were collected before and at multiple times after starting PD-1 blockade. Blood sampling times were expressed in weeks after the first pembrolizumab dose.

V trim: 0 bases; J trim: 8 bases; unmatched bases: 6. Taken from the germline V gene, the CDR1 and CDR2 loops are SGHTS and YDEGEE. The CDR3, cysteine through phenylalanine, is 15 amino acids long. Just CDR3 DNA is preserved here, 45 bases in frame from base 1. The chain couples TRBV5-8 to TRBJ1-4; TRBD1 agrees with 8 junctional bases. This TCR was recovered from an adult with mismatch repair-deficient cancer. The sample in question was PBMCs, obtained 52 weeks after starting pembrolizumab. CDR3 loop: CASSLGTGRGEKLFF. The nucleotide sequence is given as TGTGCCAGCAGCTTGGGGACAGGGCGAGGGGAAAAACTGTTTTTT.